This is a list of T cell receptor beta chains from one sample in a study of Graves' ophthalmopathy and Graves' hyperthyroidism. One entry per CDR3 protein, called by TCRdb with MiXCR from the multiplex PCR reads. The table has hundreds of thousands of distinct CDR3 sequences, 35% to 50% seen once. What was sequenced was peripheral blood. The source of these receptors is an adult man with Graves' ophthalmopathy. Each CDR3 is given with its conserved first and last residue. The D gene is left open where the match is weak. Only part of the rows carry a size: once, few, many, or a class if the clone is expanded.

CDR3aa,d_gene,j_gene,v_gene,abundance
CAIGTGGHLADEFKGETQYF,TRBD1,TRBJ2-5,TRBV10-3,many
CASSYLGVGGGNQPQHF,.,TRBJ1-5,TRBV6-6,few
CSVRLAVDNEQFF,TRBD2,.,TRBV29-1,.
CSVEGTGASTYEQYF,TRBD1,TRBJ2-7,TRBV29-1,.
CAISEQGGDQQYF,.,TRBJ2-7,TRBV10-3,.
CASSAYRAMNTEAFF,.,TRBJ1-1,TRBV6-2/TRBV6-3,.
CASSIGLHTDTQYF,.,TRBJ2-3,TRBV19,.
CASSTTSGANALTF,.,TRBJ2-6,TRBV7-9,.
CAWSGTGGYGYTF,TRBD1,TRBJ1-2,TRBV30,few
CASSVDGAFGGLAGYTF,.,TRBJ1-2,TRBV9,many
CASSLGGTPINYGYTF,.,TRBJ1-2,TRBV7-2,many
CASSNGQGAGEKLFF,TRBD1,TRBJ1-4,TRBV9,few
CATSESGTGPPLHF,TRBD1,TRBJ1-6,TRBV24-1,.
CASSSLGGDFTDTQYF,.,TRBJ2-3,TRBV7-8,few
CASSWQSDQPQHF,.,TRBJ1-5,TRBV19,many
CSVSSGANVLTF,.,TRBJ2-6,TRBV29-1,many
CASSSASREQYF,.,TRBJ2-7,TRBV19,many
CSVDGTREPQHF,.,TRBJ1-5,TRBV29-1,.
CASSLMGLDEKLFF,.,TRBJ1-4,TRBV5-1,.
CASSWKGEGGAGELFF,.,TRBJ2-2,TRBV7-8,few
CASSSLAGGNNEQFF,TRBD2,.,TRBV6-4,.
CASSLTRGLAGQETQYF,TRBD2,TRBJ2-5,TRBV7-9,.
CSAIQDTGELFF,.,TRBJ2-2,TRBV20-1,.
CASSVAGGPNNEQFF,.,TRBJ1-1,TRBV7-2,.
CASSLTSGQGRGYTF,.,TRBJ1-2,TRBV25-1,many
CASSLADRGGSPLHF,.,TRBJ1-6,TRBV7-8,few
CASRLKVVSGELFF,.,TRBJ2-2,TRBV10-2,.
CASSERQGAEAFF,TRBD1,TRBJ1-1,TRBV2,.
CSATGQGRETQYF,TRBD1,TRBJ2-5,TRBV20-1,many
CASSPTGAGELYF,TRBD1,TRBJ2-7,TRBV7-7,once
CASSPPVWVGTEAFF,.,TRBJ1-1,TRBV25-1,once
CASKTEQGDYEQYF,TRBD1,TRBJ2-7,TRBV27,.
CASSLGVGGTQYF,TRBD2,TRBJ2-5,TRBV7-6,.
CASSARGGDTEAFF,.,TRBJ1-1,TRBV14,.
CSVLGRDNEQFF,TRBD2,.,TRBV29-1,.
CASSYAGTGTGANVLTF,TRBD1,TRBJ2-6,TRBV11-2,.
CASSSHPVVDTGAFF,.,TRBJ1-1,TRBV5-6,.
CASSGQTTDTIYLGYTF,.,TRBJ1-2,TRBV2,.
CSVIEGIGSNQPQHF,.,TRBJ1-5,TRBV29-1,many
CAISESASGGGYNEQFF,.,TRBJ2-1,TRBV10-3,.
CASSDLGQESYGYTF,TRBD1,TRBJ1-2,TRBV2,many
CASSQTHYGYTF,.,TRBJ1-2,TRBV7-9,many
CASSAQGPPYEQYF,TRBD1,TRBJ2-7,TRBV19,few
CSVDGQGTDTQYF,.,TRBJ2-3,TRBV29-1,many
CASSLGVLAGGGETQYF,TRBD2,TRBJ2-5,TRBV5-1,many
CASSWQGAQPQHF,TRBD1,TRBJ1-5,TRBV19,many
CASSSRTGHYGYTF,TRBD1,TRBJ1-2,TRBV10-3,.
CASRQGGGFQHF,TRBD1,TRBJ1-5,TRBV19,.
CATSSGGAVAEAFF,.,TRBJ1-1,TRBV15,.
CASSPRSQGATEAFF,.,TRBJ1-1,TRBV12-3/TRBV12-4,.